Detailed here is one TCR beta chain. The CDR3 covers 14 residues. V shed 6 bases and J 2 bases; nucleotides not matched to a gene: 1. Germline V gives CDR1 SGHRS, CDR2 YFSETQ. The data originate from a study of control samples from healthy donors and cancer patients. Produced via immunoSEQ multiplex PCR; TCRdb's table is partial and in-frame only. The data contain thousands of clones, about 91% of them singletons. This chain uses TRBV5-1 with TRBJ2-6, with 8 bases matching TRBD1. The origin of this receptor is a man in his 60s with colorectal cancer. Specimen: PBMCs. The DNA for the CDR3 is TGCGCCAGCAAGACAGGGGCTGGGGCCAACGTCCTGACTTTC. Encoded protein: CASKTGAGANVLTF. Complete variable domain (other parts from reference TRBV5-1 and TRBJ2-6): KAGVTQTPRYLIKTRGQQVTLSCSPISGHRSVSWYQQTPGQGLQFLFEYFSETQRNKGNFPGRFSGRQFSNSRSEMNVSTLELGDSALYLCASKTGAGANVLTFGAGSRLTVL.